Presented here are 31 T cell receptor beta chains from one specimen sequenced in a study of cytomegalovirus exposure and HLA in healthy donors. A multiplex PCR was run with 60 Vbeta primers and 13 Jbeta primers. Sequencing used immunoSEQ multiplex PCR; TCRdb keeps in-frame clones, though not all of them. Of 95,000 to 150,000 clones listed, more than 60% were seen once; the top ten hold 1.5% to 1.9%. Sample: PBMCs. These receptors all come from a man between 18 and 29 years old in good health and CMV-seronegative.

Regarding this clone: At one boundary the junction diverges from the germline segment, which might be a read error. The chain couples TRBV6-1 to TRBJ2-3; 8 positions match TRBD1. This CDR3 has 17 residues. The germline gives CDR1 MNHNS, CDR2 SASEGT. The CDR3 sequence: CASCEGQYRGSTDTQYF. CDR3 DNA sequence: TGTGCCAGCTGTGAGGGACAATACAGGGGGAGTACAGATACGCAGTATTTT.

This clone turned up a few times. The chain has TRBV28 and TRBJ2-2; D may be TRBD1 (5 bases). CDR1 and CDR2 from the germline V gene are MDHEN and SYDVKM. V was shortened by 5 bases and J by 3 bases, with 16 bases between the two germline ends. The CDR3 runs to 16 residues. CDR3 DNA sequence: TGTGCCAGCAGTCCCCCCCAGGGAACAGACACCGGGGAGCTGTTTTTT. Translation gives CASSPPQGTDTGELFF.

This clone was seen a single time. The V and J genes are TRBV30 and TRBJ2-7; 8 positions agree with TRBD2. The CDR3 extends over 22 amino acids. Germline V lookup: CDR1 GTSNPN, CDR2 SVGIG (reference sequence). The junction had 28 bases not matched to a gene; V was cut back by 0 bases and J by 3 bases. The CDR3 nucleotides are TGTGCCTGGAGTGTACACCCTAAACGAGATTCTAGTTTTACGGGACTAGTCTACGAGCAGTACTTC. Its protein product is CAWSVHPKRDSSFTGLVYEQYF.

J is TRBJ2-5 and V is TRBV6-5; TRBD2 agrees at 10 bases. With the DNA end fitting TRBJ2-7 better, the J assignment may be wrong. The CDR3 is 15 residues long. CDR1 and CDR2 (germline): MNHEY, SVGAGI. The CDR3 DNA reads as TGTGCCAGCCAGAAGCGGGGGGGGCCCTCCTACGAGCAGTACTTC. It specifies CASQKRGGPSYEQYF.

The chain joins TRBV4-3 to TRBJ2-3; D gene uncertain. The CDR3 is 15 residues long. The V gene lost 0 bases and the J gene lost 2 bases, with 9 bases spanning the gap. Germline loops: CDR1 LGHNA, CDR2 YSLEER. The CDR3 nucleotides are TGCGCCAGCAGCCAAGATGACACATCCACAGATACGCAGTATTTT. Amino acids: CASSQDDTSTDTQYF.

This sequence joins TRBV29-1 and TRBJ2-1, with TRBD1 identical over 8 bases. Looked up from germline, CDR1 is SQVTM and CDR2 is ANQGSEA. V was pared by 6 bases and J by 7 bases, with 11 bases of the junction left unmatched. The CDR3 is made up of 14 amino acids. The CDR3 protein is CSVEPQGARNEQFF. CDR3 DNA: TGCAGCGTAGAACCTCAGGGGGCTCGGAATGAGCAGTTCTTC.

In this sample, this clone turned up a few times. The genes are TRBV5-4 and TRBJ2-7, with a possible D match to TRBD2 (5 bases). Germline V CDR1 and CDR2: SGHNT, YYREEE (reference sequence). This CDR3 has 15 amino acids. Trimming cost V 4 bases and J 5 bases, with 19 bases left between them. Written as DNA, the CDR3 is TGTGCCAGCAGCGTACGGGGTGGACTGAAAGACGAGCAGTACTTC. The encoded protein is CASSVRGGLKDEQYF.

The genes are TRBV5-4 and TRBJ1-3; 8 bases agree with TRBD1. Germline V gene lookup returns CDR1 SGHNT and CDR2 YYREEE (reference sequence). Unmatched junction bases numbered 7, after V lost 4 bases and J lost 4 bases. This CDR3 is built from 15 residues. This CDR3 is CASSALDRAGNTIYF. The CDR3 DNA sequence: TGTGCCAGCAGCGCCCTGGACAGGGCAGGAAACACCATATATTTT.

This clone was seen more than once but under ten times. This rearrangement joins TRBV19 to TRBJ2-1; 8 nucleotides match TRBD2. The length of the CDR3 is 16 residues. Trimming took 5 bases from V and 9 from J; bases not matched to a gene: 15. Germline CDR1 reads LNHDA; CDR2 reads SQIVND (reference sequence). CDR3 coding DNA: TGTGCCAGTAGTGGAAGGACTAGCTCCTACCGTTTTGAGCAGTTCTTC. It specifies CASSGRTSSYRFEQFF.

This clone showed up just once. The chain joins TRBV4-3 to TRBJ1-1; D is unresolved. This CDR3 has 15 residues. CDR1 is LGHNA and CDR2 is YSLEER in the germline V gene. Trimming pared 1 base from V and 3 bases from J, leaving 12 bases between. The CDR3 DNA reads as TGCGCCAGCAGCCAAGCTCTGGCCGCCTACACTGAAGCTTTCTTT. Amino acid sequence: CASSQALAAYTEAFF.

As DNA, the CDR3 is TGTGCCAGCAGCTTGACGGGACGCAGGGGATCAGATACGCAGTATTTT. This gives the protein CASSLTGRRGSDTQYF. This rearrangement joins TRBV7-9 to TRBJ2-3, with D perhaps matching TRBD1 (6 bases). CDR1 SEHNR and CDR2 FQNEAQ come from the germline V gene (reference sequence). Trimming took 3 bases from V and 4 from J, leaving 17 bases between them. The CDR3 has 16 residues.

This chain links TRBV30 with TRBJ2-3; perhaps TRBD1 as D (5 bases). Trimming took 4 bases from V and 1 from J, leaving 12 bases between them. Germline-derived CDR1 and CDR2 are GTSNPN and SVGIG (reference sequence). The CDR3 covers 14 residues. In nucleotides, the CDR3 is TGTGCCTGGAACGGACACTCACGCACAGATACGCAGTATTTT. It yields the protein CAWNGHSRTDTQYF.

CDR3 sequence (DNA): TGTGCCAGCAGGGGGGGTGGGCGCCTAGCTTTCTTT. Translation: CASRGGGRLAFF. The chain has TRBV11-2 and TRBJ1-1; a weak D match, TRBD1 (5 bases). V lost 6 bases, J lost 10 bases, and 15 bases lay in between. CDR3 size: 12 residues. Per the germline V gene, CDR1 is SGHAT and CDR2 is FQNNGV.

This chain links TRBV11-2 with TRBJ2-5; 9 bases are a match to TRBD1. CDR1 is SGHAT and CDR2 is FQNNGV in the germline V gene. With V trimmed by 0 bases and J by 5 bases, 10 bases remained unmatched. This CDR3 has 17 residues. The CDR3 is CASSLDKFRDRAETQYF. The CDR3, as DNA: TGTGCCAGCAGCTTAGATAAATTCCGGGACAGGGCGGAGACCCAGTACTTC.

Regarding this clone: Distinct nucleotide sequences in the sample also encode this CDR3. This chain uses TRBV10-3 with TRBJ1-1, with unresolved D. V was clipped by 0 bases and J by 5 bases, with 13 bases between them. This CDR3 contains 15 residues. Looked up from germline, CDR1 is ENHRY and CDR2 is SYGVKD. CDR3 bases: TGTGCCATCAGTGAGTCGGCTGGGAGGAGGACTGAAGCTTTCTTT. Translation gives CAISESAGRRTEAFF.

This chain joins TRBV5-1 and TRBJ2-1; TRBD1 might be the D (5 bases). CDR1 and CDR2 (germline): SGHRS, YFSETQ. This CDR3 comprises 12 residues. Between the trimmed V and J ends, which lost 1 base and 10 bases, there was a span of 9 bases. The CDR3 DNA reads TGCGCCAGCAGCTTGCAGGGTAGCGAGCAGTTCTTC. Translating gives CASSLQGSEQFF.

This clone was detected only a few times. The chain carries TRBV5-1 and TRBJ1-4; TRBD1 might be the D (6 bases). The ends were cut back, 0 bases at V and 12 bases at J, with 18 bases in the middle. This CDR3 is built from 15 residues. Germline V gene lookup returns CDR1 SGHRS and CDR2 YFSETQ. CDR3 protein: CASSLAAAGVGELFF. The CDR3 DNA reads TGCGCCAGCAGCTTGGCCGCGGCAGGGGTTGGGGAACTGTTTTTT.

This chain uses TRBV7-3 with TRBJ2-4, with TRBD2 matching over 7 bases. The length of the CDR3 is 13 residues. Germline values: CDR1 SGHTA, CDR2 FQGTGA. Germline trimming cut 7 bases from V and 7 bases from J; bases unmatched to any gene: 7. CDR3 bases: TGTGCCAGCACAAACCGGACTAGGAACATTCAGTACTTC. It encodes CASTNRTRNIQYF.

This rearrangement joins TRBV28 to TRBJ2-7; 12 bases match TRBD2. Trimming took 6 bases from V and 2 from J; bases not matched to a gene: 8. The CDR3 consists of 16 residues. The V gene's germline CDR1 is MDHEN and CDR2 SYDVKM. CDR3 protein: CASSPLLAGGTYEQYF. In DNA, the CDR3 is TGTGCCAGCAGCCCCCTCCTAGCGGGGGGGACCTACGAGCAGTACTTC.

This clone has only a few counts. V is TRBV14 and J is TRBJ2-2; 7 bases match TRBD1. J was trimmed by 5 bases and V by 1 base; bases with no gene match: 1. The CDR3 spans 14 residues. Germline V gene sequence: CDR1 SGHDN, CDR2 FVKESK. DNA for the CDR3: TGTGCCAGCAGCCAAGTCAGGGGGACCGGGGAGCTGTTTTTT. It specifies CASSQVRGTGELFF.

The rearrangement joins TRBV4-2 to TRBJ2-1, with D possibly matching TRBD2 (6 bases). Germline-derived CDR1 and CDR2 are LGHNA and YNFKEQ. The CDR3 is 16 residues long. Trimming removed 1 base at V and 12 bases at J, with 22 bases between. The CDR3 spells CASSQARGSSDRGQFF. In DNA, the CDR3 is TGTGCCAGCAGCCAAGCCCGAGGATCTAGCGATCGTGGGCAGTTCTTC.

This chain joins TRBV25-1 and TRBJ2-1; TRBD2 might be the D (5 bases). Deletions cut 8 bases from V and 10 bases from J, with 12 bases between. CDR3 length: 11 residues. Germline CDR1 and CDR2: MGHDK and SYGVNS. CDR3 in amino acids: CASGLGGEQFF. DNA of the CDR3: TGTGCCAGCGGACTCGGAGGAGAGCAGTTCTTC.

This chain links TRBV7-9 with TRBJ1-1, with no clear D. The CDR3 runs 12 residues. Germline CDR1 is SEHNR and CDR2 is FQNEAQ (reference sequence). V lost 8 bases and J lost 0, with 7 bases in between. CDR3 in DNA: TGTGCCAGCGTTATTATGAACACTGAAGCTTTCTTT. Translating gives CASVIMNTEAFF.

The genes are TRBV14 and TRBJ2-1; 7 positions match TRBD2. This CDR3 comprises 17 residues. Germline CDR1 is SGHDN and CDR2 is FVKESK. The J segment lost 1 base and the V segment lost 4 bases, leaving 10 bases of the junction unmatched. The CDR3 DNA is TGTGCCAGCAGCCCCCCACCGGGGGGTGGGTCCTACAATGAGCAGTTCTTC. Protein: CASSPPPGGGSYNEQFF.

The rearrangement links TRBV2 to TRBJ2-1; 9 bases are a match to TRBD2. From germline, CDR1 is SNHLY and CDR2 FYNNEI. The CDR3 covers 15 residues. V trimming: 10 bases; J trimming: 6 bases; junction bases outside the gene matches: 13. CDR3 bases: TGTGCCACCCCCCCCTCTAGCGGGATCCCCAATGAGCAGTTCTTC. This gives the protein CATPPSSGIPNEQFF.

The chain couples TRBV5-1 to TRBJ2-2; the D gene is possibly TRBD1 (5 bases). V lost 5 bases to trimming and J lost 6 bases, with 8 bases between them. Germline V CDR1 and CDR2: SGHRS, YFSETQ. The CDR3 sequence is 12 residues long. This CDR3 reads CASSPGSGELFF. CDR3 sequence (DNA): TGCGCCAGCAGTCCAGGGTCCGGGGAGCTGTTTTTT.

The chain recombines TRBV28 with TRBJ2-1; 12 bases align to TRBD2. Germline V gives CDR1 MDHEN, CDR2 SYDVKM. The CDR3 loop spans 17 amino acids. The trim removed 3 bases at V and 4 bases at J, leaving 7 bases unmatched. The CDR3 spells CASSFHRTSGAYNEQFF. The CDR3 DNA sequence: TGTGCCAGCAGTTTTCACAGGACTAGCGGGGCTTACAATGAGCAGTTCTTC.

The chain has TRBV10-3 and TRBJ1-2; tentatively, D is TRBD1 (5 bases). This CDR3 region has 11 residues. In germline, CDR1 is ENHRY, CDR2 SYGVKD. Trimming removed 8 bases at V and 6 bases at J, with 10 bases between. The CDR3 is CAIEAGNGYTF. The CDR3 DNA reads as TGTGCCATCGAGGCAGGGAATGGCTACACCTTC.

V gene TRBV30 combines with J gene TRBJ1-2, with a weak D call TRBD1 (6 bases). This CDR3 contains 14 residues. Trimming stripped 0 bases from V and 3 bases from J, with 11 bases between. Germline V gives CDR1 GTSNPN, CDR2 SVGIG (reference sequence). The DNA of the CDR3 is TGTGCCTGGAGTGTACTTAGGACAGACTATGGCTACACCTTC. It yields the protein CAWSVLRTDYGYTF.

The chain is built from TRBV19 and TRBJ1-1; no clear D. Deletions cut 4 bases from V and 5 bases from J, with 11 bases between. CDR1 LNHDA and CDR2 SQIVND come from the germline V gene (reference sequence). This CDR3 region has 13 residues. The CDR3 DNA follows: TGTGCCAGTAGTAGCGCAGCGAGGACTGAAGCTTTCTTT. Translating it yields CASSSAARTEAFF.

J is TRBJ1-5 and V is TRBV19; D is ambiguous. Trimming removed 6 bases at V and 6 bases at J, with 9 bases between. The germline V gene has CDR1 LNHDA and CDR2 SQIVND (reference sequence). This CDR3 region has 12 residues. The CDR3 sequence: CASSSVSQPQHF. The CDR3, as DNA: TGTGCCAGTAGCTCGGTAAGTCAGCCCCAGCATTTT.